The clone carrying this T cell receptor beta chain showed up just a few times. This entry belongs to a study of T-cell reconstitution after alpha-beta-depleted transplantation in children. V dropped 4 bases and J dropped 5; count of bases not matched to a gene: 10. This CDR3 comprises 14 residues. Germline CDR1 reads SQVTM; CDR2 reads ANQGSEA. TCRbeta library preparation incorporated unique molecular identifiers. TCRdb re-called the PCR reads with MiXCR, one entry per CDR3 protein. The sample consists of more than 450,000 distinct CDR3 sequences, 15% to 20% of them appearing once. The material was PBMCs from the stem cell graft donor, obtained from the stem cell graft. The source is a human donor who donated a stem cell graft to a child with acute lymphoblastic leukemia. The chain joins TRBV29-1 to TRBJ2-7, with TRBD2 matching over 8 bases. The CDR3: CSVGSGRLSHEQYF. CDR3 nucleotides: TGCAGCGTTGGAAGCGGGAGACTGTCCCACGAGCAGTACTTC.